These T cell receptor beta chains were read from a single sample in a study of blood T cell repertoires in COVID-19. Sequencing used immunoSEQ multiplex PCR; TCRdb keeps in-frame clones, though not all of them. The data contain about 140,000 clones, over 75% of them seen just once; the ten biggest clones take up just under 3%. The sample comprised PBMCs or T cells enriched from blood (not recorded which). These TCRs come from a woman between 50 and 59 years old who had recovered from COVID-19. CDR3s include the opening cysteine and the closing phenylalanine or tryptophan. The order of the fields is CDR3 length, V gene, J gene, clone size, D gene, CDR3 DNA, CDR3 protein. The D gene is left open where the match is weak. Clone size appears in some rows only: once, few, many, or a class for an expanded clone.

CDR3 length: 13; V gene: TRBV5-1; J gene: TRBJ2-2; clone size: .; D gene: .; CDR3 DNA: TGCGCCAGCAGCGGAGGGGAGCCCGGGGAGCTGTTTTTT; CDR3 protein: CASSGGEPGELFF
CDR3 length: 15; V gene: TRBV27; J gene: TRBJ2-1; clone size: .; D gene: .; CDR3 DNA: TGTGCCAGCAGTATTTTATCTCGAGGAAGAGATGAGCAGTTCTTC; CDR3 protein: CASSILSRGRDEQFF
CDR3 length: 14; V gene: TRBV5-1; J gene: TRBJ1-4; clone size: .; D gene: .; CDR3 DNA: TGCGCCAGCAGCTTGTCAGGGGTTAGGGAAAAACTGTTTTTT; CDR3 protein: CASSLSGVREKLFF
CDR3 length: 18; V gene: TRBV11-3; J gene: TRBJ2-7; clone size: .; D gene: TRBD1; CDR3 DNA: TGTGCCAGCAGCTTGAGGCGGCAGGGGGCGACGATAACCTACGAGCAGTACTTC; CDR3 protein: CASSLRRQGATITYEQYF
CDR3 length: 14; V gene: TRBV6-5; J gene: TRBJ1-4; clone size: .; D gene: TRBD1; CDR3 DNA: TGTGCCAGCATTAAGGACAGGGGGCGTGAAAAACTGTTTTTT; CDR3 protein: CASIKDRGREKLFF
CDR3 length: 14; V gene: TRBV9; J gene: TRBJ1-5; clone size: .; D gene: TRBD1; CDR3 DNA: TGTGCCAGCAGCTCGCAGGGGGTAGGACAGCCCCAGCATTTT; CDR3 protein: CASSSQGVGQPQHF
CDR3 length: 14; V gene: TRBV27; J gene: TRBJ1-2; clone size: .; D gene: .; CDR3 DNA: TGTGCCAGCAGTTTTACAGCAAATCCTGGGGGCTACACCTTC; CDR3 protein: CASSFTANPGGYTF
CDR3 length: 15; V gene: TRBV4-1; J gene: TRBJ2-7; clone size: .; D gene: TRBD2; CDR3 DNA: TGCGCCAGCAGCCTTAGCGGGGGCCCCCTCTTCGAGCAGTACTTC; CDR3 protein: CASSLSGGPLFEQYF
CDR3 length: 13; V gene: TRBV18; J gene: TRBJ1-2; clone size: .; D gene: .; CDR3 DNA: TGTGCCAGCTCCGAACAGACTAACTATGGCTACACCTTC; CDR3 protein: CASSEQTNYGYTF
CDR3 length: 18; V gene: TRBV5-6; J gene: TRBJ2-3; clone size: .; D gene: TRBD2; CDR3 DNA: TGTGCCAGCAGCTCCGGACTAGCGGGGGGGAGGGGCACAGATACGCAGTATTTT; CDR3 protein: CASSSGLAGGRGTDTQYF
CDR3 length: 16; V gene: TRBV7-9; J gene: TRBJ2-1; clone size: .; D gene: .; CDR3 DNA: TGTGCCAGCAGCTTGCAAGCATTCTTCTCCTACAATGAGCAGTTCTTC; CDR3 protein: CASSLQAFFSYNEQFF
CDR3 length: 13; V gene: TRBV27; J gene: TRBJ1-1; clone size: .; D gene: .; CDR3 DNA: TGTGCCAGCAGTTTGCCGGGTGGCACTGAAGCTTTCTTT; CDR3 protein: CASSLPGGTEAFF
CDR3 length: 16; V gene: TRBV7-8; J gene: TRBJ2-1; clone size: .; D gene: .; CDR3 DNA: TGTGCCAGCAGCCTCTCTTCCGGGATGGTGTACAATGAGCAGTTCTTC; CDR3 protein: CASSLSSGMVYNEQFF
CDR3 length: 13; V gene: TRBV2; J gene: TRBJ1-2; clone size: .; D gene: .; CDR3 DNA: TGTGCCAGCACCCGGGACGGGGGGGTCGGCTACACCTTC; CDR3 protein: CASTRDGGVGYTF
CDR3 length: 15; V gene: TRBV12-5; J gene: TRBJ1-5; clone size: .; D gene: TRBD1; CDR3 DNA: TGTGCTAGTGGCCAAGGGACAGGGTATACGAAGCCCCAGCATTTT; CDR3 protein: CASGQGTGYTKPQHF
CDR3 length: 13; V gene: TRBV7-3; J gene: TRBJ1-1; clone size: .; D gene: .; CDR3 DNA: TGTGCCAGCAGCTTACAGCAGCGCACTGAAGCTTTCTTT; CDR3 protein: CASSLQQRTEAFF
CDR3 length: 16; V gene: TRBV28; J gene: TRBJ1-6; clone size: .; D gene: .; CDR3 DNA: TGTGCCAGCAGTTCGCTTGGGGCCGCCCTTAATTCACCCCTCCACTTT; CDR3 protein: CASSSLGAALNSPLHF
CDR3 length: 15; V gene: TRBV7-9; J gene: TRBJ2-1; clone size: .; D gene: TRBD2; CDR3 DNA: TGTGCCAGCAGCTTGCGACTAGCGGACTACAATGAGCAGTTCTTC; CDR3 protein: CASSLRLADYNEQFF
CDR3 length: 17; V gene: TRBV23-1; J gene: TRBJ2-7; clone size: .; D gene: TRBD2; CDR3 DNA: TGCGCCAGCATCCCTTCGGGACTAGCGGGGACCCTAGGCGAGCAGTACTTC; CDR3 protein: CASIPSGLAGTLGEQYF
CDR3 length: 14; V gene: TRBV2; J gene: TRBJ1-5; clone size: .; D gene: TRBD1; CDR3 DNA: TGTGCCAGCCAACCCGGGACAGCCTCCCAGCCCCAGCATTTT; CDR3 protein: CASQPGTASQPQHF
CDR3 length: 12; V gene: TRBV30; J gene: TRBJ2-3; clone size: .; D gene: .; CDR3 DNA: TGTGCCTGGAGTGTGAGGTCTGATACGCAGTATTTT; CDR3 protein: CAWSVRSDTQYF
CDR3 length: 17; V gene: TRBV6-1; J gene: TRBJ2-4; clone size: .; D gene: .; CDR3 DNA: TGTGCCAGCAGTGCTTTGACGGGTAGGCAAGCCAAAAACATTCAGTACTTC; CDR3 protein: CASSALTGRQAKNIQYF
CDR3 length: 15; V gene: TRBV11-3; J gene: TRBJ2-7; clone size: few; D gene: TRBD1; CDR3 DNA: TGTGCCAGCAGCTTAGGACAGGGGGCCTCCTACGAGCAGTACTTC; CDR3 protein: CASSLGQGASYEQYF
CDR3 length: 20; V gene: TRBV14; J gene: TRBJ2-1; clone size: .; D gene: TRBD2; CDR3 DNA: TGTGCCAGCAGCCGAAGGTGCGGGCTAGCGGGGGAATGCTCCTACAATGAGCAGTTCTTC; CDR3 protein: CASSRRCGLAGECSYNEQFF
CDR3 length: 13; V gene: TRBV5-1; J gene: TRBJ1-3; clone size: .; D gene: .; CDR3 DNA: TGCGCCAGCAGCTTGGCAGGTGGTCGGACCATATATTTT; CDR3 protein: CASSLAGGRTIYF
CDR3 length: 16; V gene: TRBV30; J gene: TRBJ2-4; clone size: many; D gene: .; CDR3 DNA: TGTGCCTGGAGTGTGGAGGGGGCCATCCCGCCAAACATTCAGTACTTC; CDR3 protein: CAWSVEGAIPPNIQYF
CDR3 length: 15; V gene: TRBV5-6; J gene: TRBJ2-7; clone size: once; D gene: .; CDR3 DNA: TGTGCCAGCAGCGATCTCTATGCAGGAACCTACGAGCAGTACTTC; CDR3 protein: CASSDLYAGTYEQYF
CDR3 length: 15; V gene: TRBV19; J gene: TRBJ1-3; clone size: .; D gene: .; CDR3 DNA: TGTGCCAGTAGTATCATGGCCCCTTCTGGAAACACCATATATTTT; CDR3 protein: CASSIMAPSGNTIYF
CDR3 length: 19; V gene: TRBV5-1; J gene: TRBJ2-5; clone size: many; D gene: TRBD2; CDR3 DNA: TGCGCCAGCAGCCTCAGGACTAGCGGGAGTACCTCCATCGCACAGACCCAGTACTTC; CDR3 protein: CASSLRTSGSTSIAQTQYF